This TCR beta chain was found in a study of blood T cell repertoires in COVID-19. Overall study: Italy, Spain and the United States were the sources of the convalescent and acute COVID-19 samples. T cells, B-cell-depleted T cells, or PBMCs supplied cDNA or gDNA.

This clone was seen more than once but under ten times. The CDR3 covers 18 residues. Germline CDR1 is GTSNPN and CDR2 is SVGIG (reference sequence). The V and J ends lost 5 bases and 5 bases, in that order; junction bases with no gene match: 23. Patients in Seattle were enrolled during active infection, then followed longitudinally. Original analysis: Reference gene primer amplification gave nucleated cell count estimates. Clones were sequenced by immunoSEQ multiplex PCR, and TCRdb holds only the in-frame ones, with some missing. V, J and clone size are those of that table, while D and trimming were read from the DNA. The table includes approximately 300,000 clones, approximately 89% detected once.

The specimen was peripheral blood. This TCR derives from a woman younger than 45 with COVID-19, enrolled during active disease. This sequence joins TRBV30 and TRBJ1-1, with 7 nucleotides matching TRBD1. CDR3 DNA: TGTGCCTGGGGAACCCGGTTAAGGGGGCCGAAGGGCGTAACTGAAGCTTTCTTT. The encoded protein is CAWGTRLRGPKGVTEAFF.